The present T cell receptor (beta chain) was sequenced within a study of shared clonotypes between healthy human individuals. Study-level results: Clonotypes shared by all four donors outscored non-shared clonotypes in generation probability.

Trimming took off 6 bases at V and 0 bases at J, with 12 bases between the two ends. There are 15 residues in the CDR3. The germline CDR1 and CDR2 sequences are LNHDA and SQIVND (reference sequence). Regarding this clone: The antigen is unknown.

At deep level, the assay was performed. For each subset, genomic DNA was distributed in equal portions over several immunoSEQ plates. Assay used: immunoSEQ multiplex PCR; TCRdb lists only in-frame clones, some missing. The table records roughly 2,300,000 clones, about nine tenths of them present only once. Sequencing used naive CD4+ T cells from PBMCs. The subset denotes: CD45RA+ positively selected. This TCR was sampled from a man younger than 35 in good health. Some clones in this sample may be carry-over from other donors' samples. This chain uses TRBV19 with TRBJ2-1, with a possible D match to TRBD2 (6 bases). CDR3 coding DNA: TGTGCCAGTAGCAGACGGGGGAGCTCCTACAATGAGCAGTTCTTC. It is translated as CASSRRGSSYNEQFF.